Below are 20 T cell receptor beta chains sequenced from a single sample in a study of T-cell reconstitution after alpha-beta-depleted transplantation in children. Unique molecular identifiers featured in how the TCRbeta library was prepared. TCRdb passed the PCR reads through MiXCR, listing each CDR3 protein once. The sample has tens of thousands of distinct CDR3 sequences, about a sixth seen once. The sample in question was PBMCs, mostly from graft donor cells, obtained 180 days after TCRalphabeta/CD19-depleted stem cell transplant. Every receptor here comes from a male patient aged 2-9 years who had a stem cell transplant for acute lymphoblastic leukemia, so the T cells may come from the graft donor.

The chain links TRBV5-1 to TRBJ2-6; TRBD1 matches at 7 bases. The CDR3 is made up of 16 amino acids. Trimming removed 0 bases from V and 0 bases from J; junction bases left unmatched: 0. The V gene's germline CDR1 is SGHRS and CDR2 YFSETQ. CDR3 bases: TGCGCCAGCAGCTTGGGACAGGGCTCTGGGGCCAACGTCCTGACTTTC. Translated, it gives CASSLGQGSGANVLTF.

The V call is TRBV12-3 or TRBV12-4, the J call TRBJ1-2; TRBD1 aligns across 8 bases. The V segment lost 6 bases and the J segment 7 bases; nucleotides outside the gene matches: 4. This CDR3 spans 12 amino acids. CDR3 in amino acids: CASRRTGSGYTF. DNA for the CDR3: TGTGCCAGCAGGCGGACAGGGAGTGGCTACACCTTC.

The table lists this clonotype with many counts. The chain is built from TRBV12-3 or TRBV12-4 and TRBJ2-1; 7 bases line up with TRBD1. Trimming took 4 bases from V and 9 from J; bases not matched to a gene: 0. The CDR3 covers 11 residues. This CDR3 is CASSYRGEQFF. CDR3 in DNA: TGTGCCAGCAGTTACAGGGGTGAGCAGTTCTTC.

This clonotype was seen many times. The chain recombines TRBV12-3 or TRBV12-4 with TRBJ2-3; the match to TRBD1 covers 10 bases. The ends lost 3 bases at V and 4 bases at J; junction bases unmatched: 4. The CDR3 spans 15 residues. The CDR3 loop reads CASSFDRGLPDTQYF. The CDR3 region has the DNA TGTGCCAGCAGTTTCGACAGGGGGCTACCAGATACGCAGTATTTT.

This clonotype occurred a few times. CDR3 sequence reads: CASSPLTGGNEKLFF. The CDR3 DNA sequence: TGTGCCAGCAGCCCACTGACAGGCGGGAATGAAAAACTGTTTTTT. The V and J genes are TRBV21-1 and TRBJ1-4; no DNA check was done on the table's D call, TRBD1. TRBV21-1 is a pseudogene segment. The CDR3 loop spans 15 amino acids.

Many counts were recorded for this clonotype. The J gene is TRBJ2-7, the V gene TRBV11-2, with D perhaps matching TRBD1 (6 bases). CDR3 size: 13 residues. The germline CDR1 and CDR2 sequences are SGHAT and FQNNGV. Between the trimmed V and J ends, which lost 3 bases and 2 bases, there was a span of 8 bases. The CDR3 bases are TGTGCCAGCAGCTTTGGACAGCCCTACGAGCAGTACTTC. It specifies CASSFGQPYEQYF.

This clonotype was counted many times. This chain connects TRBV7-8 to TRBJ1-5; D unresolved. The CDR3 totals 17 residues. Per the germline V gene, CDR1 is SGHVS and CDR2 is FQNEAQ. Trimming pared 3 bases from V and 0 bases from J, leaving 15 bases between. CDR3 loop: CASSFTAQAGSNQPQHF. DNA for the CDR3: TGTGCCAGCAGCTTTACCGCTCAAGCGGGTAGCAATCAGCCCCAGCATTTT.

This clonotype was observed at least ten times. The rearrangement uses TRBV7-8 and TRBJ2-5; 11 bases align to TRBD2. The trim removed 6 bases at V and 5 bases at J, leaving 8 bases unmatched. The CDR3 has 15 amino acids. Germline CDR1 and CDR2: SGHVS and FQNEAQ. The CDR3 loop is CASRLLAGGEETQYF. CDR3 coding DNA: TGTGCCAGCAGACTTCTAGCGGGGGGAGAGGAGACCCAGTACTTC.

V usage is TRBV13 and J usage is TRBJ2-3, with a weak D call TRBD2 (6 bases). This CDR3 is 14 amino acids long. The germline CDR1 and CDR2 sequences are PRHDT and FYEKMQ (reference sequence). V dropped 7 bases and J dropped 8 bases, with 19 bases sitting between them. CDR3 in DNA: TGTGCCAGCACCTTTTCCCGCGCGCGGGGTACGCAGTATTTT. Protein product: CASTFSRARGTQYF.

Concerning this clonotype: One junction end disagrees with the germline gene, perhaps due to a read error. This chain uses TRBV12-3 or TRBV12-4 with TRBJ2-3; 11 bases are a match to TRBD2. CDR3 length: 18 amino acids. CDR3 bases: TGTGCCAGCTGTTTAGCGAACGTAGCGGGGGGGTCTGCAGATACGCAGTATTTT. This gives the protein CASCLANVAGGSADTQYF.

The V and J genes are TRBV20-1 and TRBJ2-1; 8 bases fit TRBD1. Trimming removed 0 bases from V and 4 bases from J; junction bases left unmatched: 8. The CDR3 runs to 16 residues. Germline V gene sequence: CDR1 DFQATT, CDR2 SNEGSKA (reference sequence). The CDR3 DNA is TGCAGTGCTAGAGACGCAGGGGGCGGAAGTTACAATGAGCAGTTCTTC. It is translated as CSARDAGGGSYNEQFF.

This clonotype has ten or more counts. The chain couples TRBV29-1 to TRBJ1-1, with 7 bases fitting TRBD1. The CDR3 loop spans 12 amino acids. V trimming: 5 bases; J trimming: 5 bases; junction bases outside the gene matches: 5. Germline-derived CDR1 and CDR2 are SQVTM and ANQGSEA. The CDR3 bases are TGCAGCGTTCTAGGGGGCGGAACTGAAGCTTTCTTT. This codes for CSVLGGGTEAFF.

In this sample, this clonotype turned up a few times. The chain employs TRBV7-9 and TRBJ2-7; TRBD1 aligns across 7 bases. The CDR3 sequence is 15 residues long. V lost 1 base and J lost 3; bases outside the gene matches: 6. Germline loops: CDR1 SEHNR, CDR2 FQNEAQ (reference sequence). The CDR3 sequence is CASSLVPGQSYEQYF. As DNA, the CDR3 is TGTGCCAGCAGCTTAGTTCCGGGACAGAGCTACGAGCAGTACTTC.

This clonotype was seen just once. Mismatch with germline at one junction end may stem from a read error. The chain joins TRBV7-2 to TRBJ1-4; 11 nucleotides match TRBD1. The CDR3 has 14 residues. Germline lookup yields CDR1 SGHTA and CDR2 FQGNSA. This CDR3 reads CARSLGTGGEKLFF. CDR3 nucleotides: TGTGCCAGGAGCTTAGGGACAGGGGGTGAAAAACTGTTTTTT. The full variable domain, its missing parts supplied by reference TRBV7-2 and TRBJ1-4, is GAGVSQSPSNKVTEKGKDVELRCDPISGHTALYWYRQSLGQGLEFLIYFQGNSAPDKSGLPSDRFSAERTGGSVSTLTIQRTQQEDSAVYLCARSLGTGGEKLFFGSGTQLSVL.

This sequence joins TRBV6-5 and TRBJ2-3; 8 positions agree with TRBD1. The length of the CDR3 is 17 residues. J gave up 2 bases and V 2 bases, and 9 bases lay outside the gene matches. CDR1 MNHEY and CDR2 SVGAGI come from the germline V gene. CDR3 protein: CASSYAAGGPITDTQYF. The CDR3 nucleotides read TGTGCCAGCAGTTACGCGGCAGGGGGCCCGATCACAGATACGCAGTATTTT.

The table lists this clonotype with a few counts. This chain connects TRBV12-3 or TRBV12-4 to TRBJ2-6; D is possibly TRBD1 (5 bases). The CDR3 totals 16 residues. Trimming shortened V by 5 bases and J by 0 bases, and 11 bases separated the two germline ends. CDR3: CASSPRVLSGANVLTF. As DNA, the CDR3 is TGTGCCAGCAGTCCCAGGGTTCTCTCTGGGGCCAACGTCCTGACTTTC.

There are many counts of this clonotype. V and J are TRBV6-1 and TRBJ2-7; D ambiguous. Germline V gene data show CDR1 as MNHNS and CDR2 as SASEGT. V lost 10 bases, J lost 0 bases, and 10 bases lay in between. This CDR3 is 12 amino acids long. CDR3 amino acids: CATRLSSYEQYF. The CDR3 DNA reads as TGTGCCACCAGACTTAGCTCCTACGAGCAGTACTTC.

This clonotype was observed at least ten times. The V gene is TRBV20-1, the J gene TRBJ2-3; 10 nucleotides align to TRBD2. Germline values: CDR1 DFQATT, CDR2 SNEGSKA (reference sequence). V shed 3 bases and J 3 bases; nucleotides not matched to a gene: 12. The CDR3 loop spans 17 amino acids. CDR3 amino acids: CSARLAGAFIRTDTQYF. CDR3 bases: TGCAGTGCTAGGCTAGCGGGGGCTTTCATAAGGACAGATACGCAGTATTTT.

This clonotype showed up many times. The chain has TRBV7-3 and TRBJ2-2; D call uncertain. V lost 2 bases to trimming and J lost 0 bases, with 1 base between them. Per germline, CDR1 SGHTA and CDR2 FQGTGA. The length of the CDR3 is 13 residues. Written as DNA, the CDR3 is TGTGCCAGCAGCTTACCGAACACCGGGGAGCTGTTTTTT. Its translation is CASSLPNTGELFF.

This chain links TRBV4-3 with TRBJ2-7; tentatively, D is TRBD1 (6 bases). This CDR3 contains 13 residues. CDR1 is LGHNA, CDR2 YSLEER, per germline. V was clipped by 0 bases and J by 3 bases, with 6 bases between them. The CDR3 loop reads CASSQEGGYEQYF. As DNA, the CDR3 is TGCGCCAGCAGCCAAGAAGGGGGCTACGAGCAGTACTTC.